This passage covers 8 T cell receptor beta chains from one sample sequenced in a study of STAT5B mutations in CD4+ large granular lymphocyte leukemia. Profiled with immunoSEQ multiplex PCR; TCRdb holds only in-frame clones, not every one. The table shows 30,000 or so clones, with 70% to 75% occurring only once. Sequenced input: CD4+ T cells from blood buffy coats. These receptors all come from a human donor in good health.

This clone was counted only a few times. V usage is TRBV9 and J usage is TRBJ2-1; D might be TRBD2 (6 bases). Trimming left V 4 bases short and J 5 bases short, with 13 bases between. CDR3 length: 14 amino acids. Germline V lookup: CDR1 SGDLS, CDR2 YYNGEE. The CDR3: CASSPQTRDNEQFF. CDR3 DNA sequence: TGTGCCAGCAGCCCCCAGACTAGAGACAATGAGCAGTTCTTC.

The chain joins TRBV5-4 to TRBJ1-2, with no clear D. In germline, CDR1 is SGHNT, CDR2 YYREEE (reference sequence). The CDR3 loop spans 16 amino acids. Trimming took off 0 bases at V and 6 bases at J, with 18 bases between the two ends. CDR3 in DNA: TGTGCCAGCAGCTTGGGCAGACCCTACGTTGGTCATGGCTACACCTTC. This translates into CASSLGRPYVGHGYTF. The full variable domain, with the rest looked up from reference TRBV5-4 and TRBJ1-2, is ETGVTQSPTHLIKTRGQQVTLRCSSQSGHNTVSWYQQALGQGPQFIFQYYREEENGRGNFPPRFSGLQFPNYSSELNVNALELDDSALYLCASSLGRPYVGHGYTFGSGTRLTVV.

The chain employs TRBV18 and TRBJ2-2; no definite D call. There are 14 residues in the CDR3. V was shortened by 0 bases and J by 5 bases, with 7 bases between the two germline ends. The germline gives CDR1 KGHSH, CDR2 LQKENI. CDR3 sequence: CASSPPRVTGELFF. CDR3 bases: TGTGCCAGCTCACCACCCCGGGTTACCGGGGAGCTGTTTTTT.

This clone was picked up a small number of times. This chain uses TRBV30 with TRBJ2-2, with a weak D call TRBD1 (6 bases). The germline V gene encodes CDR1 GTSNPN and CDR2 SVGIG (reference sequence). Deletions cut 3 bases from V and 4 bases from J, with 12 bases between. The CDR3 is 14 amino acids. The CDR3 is CAWRQGPFTGELFF. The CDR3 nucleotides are TGTGCCTGGAGACAGGGCCCCTTCACCGGGGAGCTGTTTTTT. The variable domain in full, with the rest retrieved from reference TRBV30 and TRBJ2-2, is SQTIHQWPATLVQPVGSPLSLECTVEGTSNPNLYWYRQAAGRGLQLLFYSVGIGQISSEVPQNLSASRPQDRQFILSSKKLLLSDSGFYLCAWRQGPFTGELFFGEGSRLTVL.

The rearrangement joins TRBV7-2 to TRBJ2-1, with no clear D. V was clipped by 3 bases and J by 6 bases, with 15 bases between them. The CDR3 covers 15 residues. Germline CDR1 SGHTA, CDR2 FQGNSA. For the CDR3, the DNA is TGTGCCAGCAGCTTTCCCTCCAGCCACGGCAATGAGCAGTTCTTC. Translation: CASSFPSSHGNEQFF.

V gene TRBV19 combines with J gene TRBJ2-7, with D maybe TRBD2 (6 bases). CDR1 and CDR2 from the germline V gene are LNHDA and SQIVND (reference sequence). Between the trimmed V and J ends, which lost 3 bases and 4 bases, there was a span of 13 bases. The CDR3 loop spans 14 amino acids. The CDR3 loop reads CASSISSGDYEQYF. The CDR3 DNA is TGTGCCAGTAGTATCAGTAGCGGAGATTACGAGCAGTACTTC.

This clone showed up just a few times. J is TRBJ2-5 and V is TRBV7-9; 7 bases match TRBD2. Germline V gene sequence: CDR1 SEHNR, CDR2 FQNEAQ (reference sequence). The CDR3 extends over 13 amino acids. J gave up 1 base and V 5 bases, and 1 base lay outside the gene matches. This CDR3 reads CASSERGQETQYF. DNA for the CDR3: TGTGCCAGCAGCGAGCGGGGCCAAGAGACCCAGTACTTC.

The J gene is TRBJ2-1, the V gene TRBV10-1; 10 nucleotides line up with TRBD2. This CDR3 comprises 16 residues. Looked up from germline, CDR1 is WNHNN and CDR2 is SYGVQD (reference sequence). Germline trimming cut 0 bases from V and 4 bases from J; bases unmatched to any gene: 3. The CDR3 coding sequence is TGCGCCAGCAGTGAGTCAGCGGGAGGGAATTACAATGAGCAGTTCTTC. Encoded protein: CASSESAGGNYNEQFF.